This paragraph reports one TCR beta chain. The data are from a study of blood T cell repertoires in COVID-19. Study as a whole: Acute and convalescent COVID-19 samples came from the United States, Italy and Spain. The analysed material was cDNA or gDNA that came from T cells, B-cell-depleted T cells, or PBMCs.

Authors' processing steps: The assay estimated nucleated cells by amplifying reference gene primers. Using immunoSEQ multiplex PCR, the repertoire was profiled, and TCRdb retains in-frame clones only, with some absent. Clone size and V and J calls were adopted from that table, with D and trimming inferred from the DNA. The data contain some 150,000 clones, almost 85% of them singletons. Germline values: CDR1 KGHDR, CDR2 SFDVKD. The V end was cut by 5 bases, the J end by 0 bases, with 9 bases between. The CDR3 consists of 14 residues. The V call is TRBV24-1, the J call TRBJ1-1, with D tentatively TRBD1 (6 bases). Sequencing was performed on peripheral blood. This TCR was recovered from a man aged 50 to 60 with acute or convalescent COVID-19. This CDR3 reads CATSAGTLNTEAFF. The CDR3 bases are TGTGCCACCAGTGCCGGGACATTGAACACTGAAGCTTTCTTT.